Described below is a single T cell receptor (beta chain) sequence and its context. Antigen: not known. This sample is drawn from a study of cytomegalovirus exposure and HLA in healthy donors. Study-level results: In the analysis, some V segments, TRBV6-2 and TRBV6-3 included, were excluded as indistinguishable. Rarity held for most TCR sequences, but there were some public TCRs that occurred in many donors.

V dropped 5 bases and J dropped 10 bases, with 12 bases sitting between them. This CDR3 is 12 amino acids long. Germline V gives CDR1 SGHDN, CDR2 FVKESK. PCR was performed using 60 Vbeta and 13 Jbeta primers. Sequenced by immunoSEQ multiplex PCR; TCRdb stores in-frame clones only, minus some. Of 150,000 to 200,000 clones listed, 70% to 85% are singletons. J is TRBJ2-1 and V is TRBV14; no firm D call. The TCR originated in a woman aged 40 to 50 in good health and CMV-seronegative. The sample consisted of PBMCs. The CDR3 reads CASSKSEAEQFF. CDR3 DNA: TGTGCCAGCAGCAAATCCGAGGCCGAGCAGTTCTTC.